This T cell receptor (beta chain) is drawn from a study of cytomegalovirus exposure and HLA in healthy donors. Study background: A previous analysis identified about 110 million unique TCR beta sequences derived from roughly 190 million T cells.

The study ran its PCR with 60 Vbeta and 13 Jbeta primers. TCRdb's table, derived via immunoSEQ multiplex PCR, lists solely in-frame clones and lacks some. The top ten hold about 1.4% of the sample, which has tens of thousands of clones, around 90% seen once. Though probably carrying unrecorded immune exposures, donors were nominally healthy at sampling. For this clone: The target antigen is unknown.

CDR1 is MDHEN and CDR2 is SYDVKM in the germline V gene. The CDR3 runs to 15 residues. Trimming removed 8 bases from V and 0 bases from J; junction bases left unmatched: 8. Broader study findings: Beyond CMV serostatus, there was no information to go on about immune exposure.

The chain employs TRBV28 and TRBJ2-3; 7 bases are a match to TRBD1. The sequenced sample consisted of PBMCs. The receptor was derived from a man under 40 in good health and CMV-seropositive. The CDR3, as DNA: TGTGCCAGCCTTGAACAGGGGTTAAGCACAGATACGCAGTATTTT. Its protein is CASLEQGLSTDTQYF.